This T cell receptor (beta chain) was sequenced during a study of blood T cell repertoires in COVID-19. Study in general: Researchers got acute and convalescent COVID-19 samples from the United States, Italy and Spain. PBMCs, B-cell-depleted T cells, or T cells provided the cDNA or gDNA that made up the material.

This CDR3 contains 15 residues. Germline CDR1 LNHNV, CDR2 YYDKDF (reference sequence). V lost 4 bases and J 6 bases, leaving 17 bases between the germline ends. Authors' methods: Reference gene primer amplification yielded estimated nucleated cell counts. Profiling relied on immunoSEQ multiplex PCR, and the TCRdb table lists in-frame clones only, not all of them. That table supplies the V and J calls and clone size; D and trimming were determined from the DNA. Among tens of thousands of clones listed, 90% to 95% were seen once. The TCR comes from a woman between 50 and 59 years old in a cohort sampled during active COVID-19. Specimen: peripheral blood. The chain is built from TRBV15 and TRBJ2-3; weak D call: TRBD2 (6 bases). The CDR3 sequence is CATSTGWGVSDTQYF. The CDR3 coding sequence is TGTGCCACCAGCACCGGATGGGGGGTTTCCGATACGCAGTATTTT.